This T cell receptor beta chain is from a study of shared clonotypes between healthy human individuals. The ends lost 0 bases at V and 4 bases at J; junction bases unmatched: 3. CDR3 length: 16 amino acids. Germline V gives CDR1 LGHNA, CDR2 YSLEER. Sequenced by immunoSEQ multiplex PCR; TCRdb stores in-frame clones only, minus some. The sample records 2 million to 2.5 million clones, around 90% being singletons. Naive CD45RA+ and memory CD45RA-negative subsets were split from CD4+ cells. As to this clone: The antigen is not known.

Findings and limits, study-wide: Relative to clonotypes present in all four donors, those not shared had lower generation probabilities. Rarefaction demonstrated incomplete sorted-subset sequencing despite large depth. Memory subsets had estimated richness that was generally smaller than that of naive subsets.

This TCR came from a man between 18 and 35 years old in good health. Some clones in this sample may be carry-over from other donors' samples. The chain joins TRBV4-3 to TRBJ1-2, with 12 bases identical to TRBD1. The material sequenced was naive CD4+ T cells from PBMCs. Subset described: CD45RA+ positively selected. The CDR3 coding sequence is TGCGCCAGCAGCCAAGAGGGGACAGGGGGCGTCTATGGCTACACCTTC. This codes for CASSQEGTGGVYGYTF.